This entry describes one TCR beta chain. The data are from a study of blood T cell repertoires in COVID-19. Germline values: CDR1 WNHNN, CDR2 SYGVQD (reference sequence). This CDR3 region has 14 residues. V dropped 4 bases and J dropped 6; count of bases not matched to a gene: 5. Some clones are missing from TCRdb's copy, which holds only in-frame ones; the method was immunoSEQ multiplex PCR. The profile shows tens of thousands of clones, 85% to 90% of them singletons. Sequencing was carried out using peripheral blood. This TCR came from a man aged 50 or older with active COVID-19. The chain uses TRBV10-1 and TRBJ2-4; 8 bases are shared with TRBD1. CDR3 DNA sequence: TGCGCCAGCAGTGGCGGGACAGGCGTAAACATTCAGTACTTC. Translation gives CASSGGTGVNIQYF.